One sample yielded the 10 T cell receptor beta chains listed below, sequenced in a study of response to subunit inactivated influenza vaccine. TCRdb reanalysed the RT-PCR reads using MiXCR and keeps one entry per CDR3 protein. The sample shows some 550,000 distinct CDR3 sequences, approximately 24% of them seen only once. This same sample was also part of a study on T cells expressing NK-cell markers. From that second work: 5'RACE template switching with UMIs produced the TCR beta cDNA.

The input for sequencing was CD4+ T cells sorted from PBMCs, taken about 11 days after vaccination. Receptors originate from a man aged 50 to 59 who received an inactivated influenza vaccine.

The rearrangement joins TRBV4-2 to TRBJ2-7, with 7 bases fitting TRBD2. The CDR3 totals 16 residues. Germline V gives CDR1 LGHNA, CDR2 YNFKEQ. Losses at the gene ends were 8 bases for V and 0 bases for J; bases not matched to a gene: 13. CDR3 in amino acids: CASGKSGADFSYEQYF. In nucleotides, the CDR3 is TGTGCCAGCGGAAAGAGCGGGGCCGACTTCTCCTACGAGCAGTACTTC.

Here the CDR3 reads CASSGRTGVYEQYF. CDR3 nucleotide sequence: TGTGCCAGCAGTGGGAGGACAGGGGTGTACGAGCAGTACTTC. This rearrangement joins TRBV6-2 or TRBV6-3 to TRBJ2-7, with 9 bases lining up with TRBD1. Germline V gene sequence: CDR1 MNHEY, CDR2 SVGEGT. The CDR3 is 14 residues long. V was clipped by 5 bases and J by 4 bases; unmatched bases: 6.

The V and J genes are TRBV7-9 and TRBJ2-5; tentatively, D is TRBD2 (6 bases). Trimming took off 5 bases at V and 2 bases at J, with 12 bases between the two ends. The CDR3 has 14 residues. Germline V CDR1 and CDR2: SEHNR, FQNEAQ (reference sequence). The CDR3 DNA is TGTGCCAGCAGCCCCGGGAGTCCTCAAGAGACCCAGTACTTC. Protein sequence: CASSPGSPQETQYF.

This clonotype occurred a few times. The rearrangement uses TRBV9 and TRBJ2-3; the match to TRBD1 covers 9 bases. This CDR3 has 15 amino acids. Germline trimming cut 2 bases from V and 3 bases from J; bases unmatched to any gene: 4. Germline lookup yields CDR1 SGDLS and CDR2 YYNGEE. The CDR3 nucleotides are TGTGCCAGCAGCGTTCACAGGGGGCGGACAGATACGCAGTATTTT. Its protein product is CASSVHRGRTDTQYF.

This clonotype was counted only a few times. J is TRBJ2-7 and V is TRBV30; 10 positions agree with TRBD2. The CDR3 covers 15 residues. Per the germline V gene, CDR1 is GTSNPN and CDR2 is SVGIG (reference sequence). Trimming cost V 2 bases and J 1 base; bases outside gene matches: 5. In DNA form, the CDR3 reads TGTGCCTGGAGTCGCGGGACTAGCGAATCCTACGAGCAGTACTTC. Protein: CAWSRGTSESYEQYF.

The CDR3 here is CASSEEYEQYF. CDR3 DNA: TGTGCCAGCAGTGAAGAGTACGAGCAGTACTTC. The chain uses TRBV2 and TRBJ2-7, with no clear D. Germline V gives CDR1 SNHLY, CDR2 FYNNEI. The CDR3 is 11 residues long. V shed 1 base and J shed 4 bases, with 2 bases lying between them.

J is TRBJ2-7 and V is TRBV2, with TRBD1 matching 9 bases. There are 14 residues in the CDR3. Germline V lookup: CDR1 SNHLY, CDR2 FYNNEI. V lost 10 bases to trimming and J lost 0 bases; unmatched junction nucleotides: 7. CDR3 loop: CATQTGGVSYEQYF. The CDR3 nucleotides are TGTGCCACCCAGACAGGGGGGGTCTCCTACGAGCAGTACTTC.

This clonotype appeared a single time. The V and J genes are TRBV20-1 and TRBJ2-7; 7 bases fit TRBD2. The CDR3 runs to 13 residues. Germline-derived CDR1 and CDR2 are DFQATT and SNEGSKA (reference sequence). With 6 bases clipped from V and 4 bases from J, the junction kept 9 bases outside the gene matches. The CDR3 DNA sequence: TGCAGTGCCGAACGGGGGGTCGAGTACGAGCAGTACTTC. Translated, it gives CSAERGVEYEQYF.

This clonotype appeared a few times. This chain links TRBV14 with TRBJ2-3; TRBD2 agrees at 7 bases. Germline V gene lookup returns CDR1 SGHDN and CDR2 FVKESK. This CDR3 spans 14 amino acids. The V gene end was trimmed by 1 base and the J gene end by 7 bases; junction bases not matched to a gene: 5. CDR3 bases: TGTGCCAGCAGCCAAGCCGGGAGCGGGAATACGCAGTATTTT. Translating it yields CASSQAGSGNTQYF.

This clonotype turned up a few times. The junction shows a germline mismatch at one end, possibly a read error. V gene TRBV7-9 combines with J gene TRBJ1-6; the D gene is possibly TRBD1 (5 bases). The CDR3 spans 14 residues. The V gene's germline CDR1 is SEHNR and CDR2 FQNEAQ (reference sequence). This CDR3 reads CASSYSRDASLLHF. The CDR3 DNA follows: TGTGCCAGCAGCTATAGTCGGGACGCTTCACTCCTCCACTTT.